This T cell receptor (beta chain) comes out of a study of blood T cell repertoires in COVID-19. Original methodology: Nucleated cell counts were estimated from reference gene primer amplification. Generated by immunoSEQ multiplex PCR, the TCRdb table keeps only in-frame clones and is missing some. For V, J and clone size, that table is used; D and trimming come from the DNA. The data show more than 80,000 clones, 75% to 85% seen once. The CDR3 has 14 amino acids. CDR1 is MNHEY and CDR2 is SVGAGI in the germline V gene. The ends were cut back, 0 bases at V and 0 bases at J, with 3 bases in the middle. With respect to this clone: Other DNA sequences from this sample encode an identical CDR3 as well.

The chain combines TRBV6-5 with TRBJ1-5; D not resolved. The receptor's source is a man older than 75 with COVID-19, enrolled during active disease. Sequences were obtained from peripheral blood. The CDR3 coding sequence is TGTGCCAGCAGTTACTCGTATAGCAATCAGCCCCAGCATTTT. It yields the protein CASSYSYSNQPQHF.